This T cell receptor (beta chain) was observed in a study of shared clonotypes between healthy human individuals. For the study at large: A donor's plate count was three for CD4 naive and three for CD4 memory; CD8 naive had two and CD8 memory one. Overall study findings and caveats: Rarefaction analysis demonstrated incomplete sorted-subset sequencing notwithstanding large depth.

Assay: immunoSEQ multiplex PCR; the TCRdb copy retains only in-frame clones and omits some. Seen here are about 1,900,000 clones, roughly 94% observed once, and the top ten hold 1% to 1.5%. Comment on this clone: Its antigen is currently unknown.

Germline trimming cut 3 bases from V and 6 bases from J; bases unmatched to any gene: 4. The CDR3 extends over 13 amino acids. The germline CDR1 and CDR2 sequences are SGHDT and YYEEEE. The naive CD8 population came from CD45RO-negative cells selected for CCR7, without terminally differentiated effector memory CD45RA+ cells. Source material: naive CD8+ T cells sorted from blood. The chain couples TRBV5-6 to TRBJ2-7; TRBD1 matches at 9 bases. This TCR derives from a man aged 18 to 30 in good health. CDR3 sequence: CASSSGQGGEQYF. The DNA of the CDR3 is TGTGCCAGCAGCTCGGGACAGGGTGGCGAGCAGTACTTC. Full variable domain (outside the CDR3, taken from reference TRBV5-6 and TRBJ2-7): DAGVTQSPTHLIKTRGQQVTLRCSPKSGHDTVSWYQQALGQGPQFIFQYYEEEERQRGNFPDRFSGHQFPNYSSELNVNALLLGDSALYLCASSSGQGGEQYFGPGTRLTVT.